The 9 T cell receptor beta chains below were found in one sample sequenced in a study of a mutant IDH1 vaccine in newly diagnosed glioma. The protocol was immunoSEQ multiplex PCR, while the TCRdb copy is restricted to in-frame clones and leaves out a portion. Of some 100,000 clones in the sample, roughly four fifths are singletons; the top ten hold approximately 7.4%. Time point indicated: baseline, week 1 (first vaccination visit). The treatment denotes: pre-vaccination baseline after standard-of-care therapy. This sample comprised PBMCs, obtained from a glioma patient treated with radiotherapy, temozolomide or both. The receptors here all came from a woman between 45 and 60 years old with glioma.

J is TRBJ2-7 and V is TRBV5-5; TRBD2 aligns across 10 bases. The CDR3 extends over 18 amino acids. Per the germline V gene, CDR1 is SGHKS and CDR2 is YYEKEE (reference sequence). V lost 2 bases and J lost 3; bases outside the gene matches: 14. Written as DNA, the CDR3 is TGTGCCAGCAGCTTCGACCCGTCGAAGCGGGGGGGTGGCTACGAGCAGTACTTC. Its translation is CASSFDPSKRGGGYEQYF. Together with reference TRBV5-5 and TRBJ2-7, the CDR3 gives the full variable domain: DAGVTQSPTHLIKTRGQQVTLRCSPISGHKSVSWYQQVLGQGPQFIFQYYEKEERGRGNFPDRFSARQFPNYSSELNVNALLLGDSALYLCASSFDPSKRGGGYEQYFGPGTRLTVT.

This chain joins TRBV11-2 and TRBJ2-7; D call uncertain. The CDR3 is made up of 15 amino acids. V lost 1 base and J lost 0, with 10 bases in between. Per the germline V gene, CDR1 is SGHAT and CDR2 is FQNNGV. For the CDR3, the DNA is TGTGCCAGCAGCTTAGTGGACGTCTCCTCCTACGAGCAGTACTTC. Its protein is CASSLVDVSSYEQYF.

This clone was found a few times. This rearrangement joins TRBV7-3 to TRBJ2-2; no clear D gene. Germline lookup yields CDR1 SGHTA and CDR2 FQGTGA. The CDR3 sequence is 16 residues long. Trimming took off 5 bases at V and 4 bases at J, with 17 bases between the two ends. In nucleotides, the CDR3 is TGTGCCAGCAGCGCCGGACCTCTGGTCCGCACCGGGGAGCTGTTTTTT. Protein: CASSAGPLVRTGELFF.

The CDR3 nucleotides read TGTGCCTGGACGGTAACGGCCTACGAGCAGTACTTC. Its translation: CAWTVTAYEQYF. The chain recombines TRBV30 with TRBJ2-7; no clear D gene. Germline V gene data show CDR1 as GTSNPN and CDR2 as SVGIG (reference sequence). This CDR3 has 12 residues. V was shortened by 4 bases and J by 2 bases, with 9 bases between the two germline ends.

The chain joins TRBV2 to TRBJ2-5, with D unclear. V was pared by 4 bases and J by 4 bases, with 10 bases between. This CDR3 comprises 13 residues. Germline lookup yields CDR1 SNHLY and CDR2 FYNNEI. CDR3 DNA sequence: TGTGCCAGCAGTGTCATGATAGGAGAGACCCAGTACTTC. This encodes CASSVMIGETQYF. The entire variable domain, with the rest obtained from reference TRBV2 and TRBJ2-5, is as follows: EPEVTQTPSHQVTQMGQEVILRCVPISNHLYFYWYRQILGQKVEFLVSFYNNEISEKSEIFDDQFSVERPDGSNFTLKIRSTKLEDSAMYFCASSVMIGETQYFGPGTRLLVL.

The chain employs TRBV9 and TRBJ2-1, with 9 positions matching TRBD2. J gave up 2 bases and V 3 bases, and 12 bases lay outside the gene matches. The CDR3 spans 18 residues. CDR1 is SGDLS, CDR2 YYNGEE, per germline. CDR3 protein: CASSALGRGGMTYNEQFF. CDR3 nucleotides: TGTGCCAGCAGCGCCCTCGGGCGGGGGGGCATGACCTACAATGAGCAGTTCTTC.

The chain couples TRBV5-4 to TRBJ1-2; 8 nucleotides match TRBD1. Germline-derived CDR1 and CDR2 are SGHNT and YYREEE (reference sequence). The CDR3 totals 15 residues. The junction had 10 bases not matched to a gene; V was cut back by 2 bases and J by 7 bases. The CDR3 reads CASSFNPGQGSGYTF. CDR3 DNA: TGTGCCAGCAGCTTTAATCCCGGACAGGGAAGTGGCTACACCTTC.

The CDR3: CASSGIGGDTEAFF. CDR3 in DNA: TGTGCCAGCAGTGGAATCGGGGGGGACACTGAAGCTTTCTTT. J is TRBJ1-1 and V is TRBV2, with D perhaps matching TRBD1 (5 bases). V gave up 4 bases and J gave up 3 bases, with 12 bases separating them. This CDR3 comprises 14 residues. Germline lookup yields CDR1 SNHLY and CDR2 FYNNEI.

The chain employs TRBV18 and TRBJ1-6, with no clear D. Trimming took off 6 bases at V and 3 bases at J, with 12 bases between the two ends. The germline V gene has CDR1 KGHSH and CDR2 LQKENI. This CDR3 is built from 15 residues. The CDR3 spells CASSQDIVYNSPLHF. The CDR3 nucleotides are TGTGCCAGCTCCCAAGACATAGTCTATAATTCACCCCTCCACTTT.